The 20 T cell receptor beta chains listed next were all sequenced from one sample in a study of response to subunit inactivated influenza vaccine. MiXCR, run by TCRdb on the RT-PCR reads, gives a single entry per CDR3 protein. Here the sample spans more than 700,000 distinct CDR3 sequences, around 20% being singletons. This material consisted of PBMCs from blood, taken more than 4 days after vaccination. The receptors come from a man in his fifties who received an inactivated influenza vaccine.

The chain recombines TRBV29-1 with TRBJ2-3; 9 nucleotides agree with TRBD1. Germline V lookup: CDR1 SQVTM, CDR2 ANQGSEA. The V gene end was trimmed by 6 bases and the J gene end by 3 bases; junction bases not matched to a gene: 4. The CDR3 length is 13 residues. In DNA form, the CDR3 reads TGCAGCGTGCCGGGACAGGGAACAGATACGCAGTATTTT. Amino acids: CSVPGQGTDTQYF.

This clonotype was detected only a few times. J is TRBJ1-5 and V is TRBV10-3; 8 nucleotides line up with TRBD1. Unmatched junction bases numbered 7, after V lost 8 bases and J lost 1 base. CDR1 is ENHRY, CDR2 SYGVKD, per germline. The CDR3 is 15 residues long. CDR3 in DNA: TGTGCCATCGGAAGGACAGGGCAAAGCAATCAGCCCCAGCATTTT. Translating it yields CAIGRTGQSNQPQHF.

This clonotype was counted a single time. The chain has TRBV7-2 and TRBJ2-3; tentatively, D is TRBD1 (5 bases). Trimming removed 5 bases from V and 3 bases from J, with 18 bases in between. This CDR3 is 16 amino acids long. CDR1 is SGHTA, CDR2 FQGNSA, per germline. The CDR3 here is CASSNRQLGVTDTQYF. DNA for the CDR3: TGTGCCAGCAGCAACCGACAGTTAGGCGTTACAGATACGCAGTATTTT.

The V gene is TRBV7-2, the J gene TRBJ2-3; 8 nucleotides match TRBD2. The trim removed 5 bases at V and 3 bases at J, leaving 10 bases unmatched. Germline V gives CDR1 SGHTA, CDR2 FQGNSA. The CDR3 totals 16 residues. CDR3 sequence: CASSTFGGGMTDTQYF. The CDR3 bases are TGTGCCAGCAGCACCTTCGGGGGGGGTATGACAGATACGCAGTATTTT.

CDR3 DNA: TGTGCCAGCAGCCAAGTATCGGGGTTAGGGGACGAGCAGTACTTC. It encodes CASSQVSGLGDEQYF. The chain is built from TRBV4-2 and TRBJ2-7; either TRBD1 or TRBD2 may supply D (5 bases each). The germline V and J ends were trimmed by 1 base and 5 bases, with 15 bases remaining between them. The CDR3 spans 15 residues. The germline V gene encodes CDR1 LGHNA and CDR2 YNFKEQ.

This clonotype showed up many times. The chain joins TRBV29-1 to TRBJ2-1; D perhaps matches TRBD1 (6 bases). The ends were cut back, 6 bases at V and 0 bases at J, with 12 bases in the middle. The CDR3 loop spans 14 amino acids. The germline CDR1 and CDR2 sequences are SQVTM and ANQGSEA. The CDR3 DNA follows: TGCAGCGTCGGATTAGGGGGCTCCTACAATGAGCAGTTCTTC. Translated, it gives CSVGLGGSYNEQFF.

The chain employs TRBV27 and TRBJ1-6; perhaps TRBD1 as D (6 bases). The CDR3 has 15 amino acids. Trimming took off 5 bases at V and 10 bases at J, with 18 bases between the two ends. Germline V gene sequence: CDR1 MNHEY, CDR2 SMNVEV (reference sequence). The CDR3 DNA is TGTGCCAGCAGTCCCCTGGACAGACGAGGCTCACCCCTCCACTTT. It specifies CASSPLDRRGSPLHF.

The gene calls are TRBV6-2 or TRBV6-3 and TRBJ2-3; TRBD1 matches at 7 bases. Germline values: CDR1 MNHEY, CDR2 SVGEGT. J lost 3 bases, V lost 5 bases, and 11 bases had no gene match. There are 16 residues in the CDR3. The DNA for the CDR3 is TGTGCCAGCAGTAAACGACAGGGAATCGGTACAGATACGCAGTATTTT. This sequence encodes CASSKRQGIGTDTQYF.

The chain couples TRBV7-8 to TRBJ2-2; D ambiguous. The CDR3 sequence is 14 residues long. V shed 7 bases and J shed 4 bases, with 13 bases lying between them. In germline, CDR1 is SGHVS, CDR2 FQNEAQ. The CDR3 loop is CASTSYQRTGELFF. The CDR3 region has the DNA TGTGCCAGCACCTCCTATCAACGCACCGGGGAGCTGTTTTTT.

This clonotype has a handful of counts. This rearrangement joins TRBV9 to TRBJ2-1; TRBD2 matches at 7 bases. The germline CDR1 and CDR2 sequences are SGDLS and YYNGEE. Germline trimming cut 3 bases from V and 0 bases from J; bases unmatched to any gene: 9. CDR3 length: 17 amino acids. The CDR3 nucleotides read TGTGCCAGCAGCGGACCCCTAGCGGCGAGCTCCTACAATGAGCAGTTCTTC. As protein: CASSGPLAASSYNEQFF.

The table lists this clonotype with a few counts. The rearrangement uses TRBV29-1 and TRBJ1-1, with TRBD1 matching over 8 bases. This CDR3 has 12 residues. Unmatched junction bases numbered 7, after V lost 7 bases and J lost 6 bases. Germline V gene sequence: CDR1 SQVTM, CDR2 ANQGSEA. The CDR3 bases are TGCAGCGCCGGACAGGGCGGGGCTGAAGCTTTCTTT. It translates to CSAGQGGAEAFF. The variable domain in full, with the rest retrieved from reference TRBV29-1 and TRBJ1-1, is SAVISQKPSRDICQRGTSLTIQCQVDSQVTMMFWYRQQPGQSLTLIATANQGSEATYESGFVIDKFPISRPNLTFSTLTVSNMSPEDSSIYLCSAGQGGAEAFFGQGTRLTVV.

CDR3 bases: TGTGCCAGCAAACAGGGTAGCAATCAGCCCCAGCATTTT. Translated, it gives CASKQGSNQPQHF. The chain recombines TRBV28 with TRBJ1-5; D is perhaps TRBD1 (6 bases). Germline CDR1 MDHEN, CDR2 SYDVKM. The CDR3 contains 13 residues. Trimming removed 7 bases at V and 0 bases at J, with 7 bases between.

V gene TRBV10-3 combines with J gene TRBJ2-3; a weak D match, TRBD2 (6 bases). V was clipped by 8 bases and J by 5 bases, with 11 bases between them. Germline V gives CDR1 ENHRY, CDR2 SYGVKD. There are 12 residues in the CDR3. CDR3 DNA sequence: TGTGCCATCGGGGCTAGCGAAGATACGCAGTATTTT. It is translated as CAIGASEDTQYF.

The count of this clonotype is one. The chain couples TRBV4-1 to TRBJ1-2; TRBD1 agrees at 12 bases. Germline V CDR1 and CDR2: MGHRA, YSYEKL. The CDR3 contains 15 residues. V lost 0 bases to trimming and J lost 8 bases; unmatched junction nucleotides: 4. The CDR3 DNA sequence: TGCGCCAGCAGCCAAGAAGGGACAGGGGGCTGGGGCTACACCTTC. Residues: CASSQEGTGGWGYTF.

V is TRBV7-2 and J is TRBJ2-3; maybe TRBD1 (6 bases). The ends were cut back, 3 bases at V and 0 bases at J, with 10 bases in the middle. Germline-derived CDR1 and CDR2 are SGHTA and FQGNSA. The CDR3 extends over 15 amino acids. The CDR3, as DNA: TGTGCCAGCAGCTTTTATGGACAGAGCACAGATACGCAGTATTTT. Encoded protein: CASSFYGQSTDTQYF.

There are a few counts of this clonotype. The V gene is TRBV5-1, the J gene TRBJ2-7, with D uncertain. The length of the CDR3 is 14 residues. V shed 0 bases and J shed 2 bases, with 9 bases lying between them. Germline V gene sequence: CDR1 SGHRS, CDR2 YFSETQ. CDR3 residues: CASSLARPAYEQYF. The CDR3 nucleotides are TGCGCCAGCAGCTTGGCCCGCCCAGCCTACGAGCAGTACTTC. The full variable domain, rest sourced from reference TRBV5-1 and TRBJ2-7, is KAGVTQTPRYLIKTRGQQVTLSCSPISGHRSVSWYQQTPGQGLQFLFEYFSETQRNKGNFPGRFSGRQFSNSRSEMNVSTLELGDSALYLCASSLARPAYEQYFGPGTRLTVT.

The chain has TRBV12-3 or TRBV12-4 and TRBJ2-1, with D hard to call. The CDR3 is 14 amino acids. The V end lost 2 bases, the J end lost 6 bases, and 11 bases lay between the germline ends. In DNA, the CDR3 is TGTGCCAGCAGTTTAAACGGAGAGGTCAATGAGCAGTTCTTC. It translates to CASSLNGEVNEQFF.

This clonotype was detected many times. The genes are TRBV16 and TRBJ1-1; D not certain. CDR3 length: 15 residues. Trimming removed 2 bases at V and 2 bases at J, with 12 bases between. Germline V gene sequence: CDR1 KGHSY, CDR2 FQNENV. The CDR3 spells CASSQVRADNTEAFF. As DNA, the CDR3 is TGTGCCAGCAGCCAAGTCCGGGCAGACAACACTGAAGCTTTCTTT.

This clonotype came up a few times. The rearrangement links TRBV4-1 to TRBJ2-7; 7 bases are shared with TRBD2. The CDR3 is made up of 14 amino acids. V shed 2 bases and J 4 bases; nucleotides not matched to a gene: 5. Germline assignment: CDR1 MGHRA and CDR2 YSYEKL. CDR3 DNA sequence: TGCGCCAGCAGCCAATCCGGGACTACTTACGAGCAGTACTTC. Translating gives CASSQSGTTYEQYF.

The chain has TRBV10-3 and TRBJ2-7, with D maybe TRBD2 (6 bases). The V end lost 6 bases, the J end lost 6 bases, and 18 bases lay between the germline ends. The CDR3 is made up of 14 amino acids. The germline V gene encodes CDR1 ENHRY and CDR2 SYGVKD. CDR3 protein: CAIRTGVGGVEQYF. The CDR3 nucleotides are TGTGCCATCAGGACGGGGGTGGGAGGAGTCGAGCAGTACTTC.